Described below is a single T cell receptor beta chain sequence and its context. Its target is not known. Generated by immunoSEQ multiplex PCR, the TCRdb table keeps only in-frame clones and is missing some. The sample holds tens of thousands of clones, approximately 86% seen once. The data stem from a study of OX40 agonist ivuxolimab in advanced cancers. The wider study: It was ivuxolimab, an agonistic anti-OX40 (CD134) antibody, that patients were treated with. Mean age roughly 65 years, range about 20 to 90; nearly 85% male.

Overall study results and limits: Clonal expansion from baseline to week 6 occurred in both CD4+ and CD8+ T cells.

The source is an adult with an advanced solid tumor such as melanoma, head and neck, liver or kidney cancer. The specimen was CD4+ or CD8+ T cells sorted from blood, collected in a trial of the OX40 agonist ivuxolimab.

In DNA, the CDR3 is TGTGCCTGGAGTGTAGAATGGACCTCAACATCAAACAATGAGCAGTTCTTC. This sequence encodes CAWSVEWTSTSNNEQFF. V gene TRBV30 combines with J gene TRBJ2-1; D gene uncertain. Trimming left V 0 bases short and J 5 bases short, with 20 bases between. This CDR3 spans 17 amino acids. The V gene's germline CDR1 is GTSNPN and CDR2 SVGIG (reference sequence).